The 24 T cell receptor beta chains presented below share a single source sample, sequenced in a study of human T cells and chemical hapten exposure. TCRdb itself ran the RACE reads through MiXCR, one entry per CDR3 protein. This table has roughly 50,000 distinct CDR3 sequences, approximately 9.9% appearing once. Time point in this sample: patch test 1, 2 weeks after DPC sensitization. The treatment was: therapeutic diphenylcyclopropenone sensitization with weekly scalp DPC. The starting material, unfractionated whole blood, was used for total RNA extraction. The material was whole blood, obtained in connection with sensitization to the hapten diphenylcyclopropenone (DPC). These receptors all stem from a woman aged 40 to 50 with alopecia areata. Some clones in this sample may be carry-over from other donors' samples.

This clonotype was seen only a few times. The CDR3 bases are TGTGCCAGCAGCCAAGAACTAGCGGGGAACTCCTACGAGCAGTACTTC. It codes for CASSQELAGNSYEQYF. This chain uses TRBV4-2 with TRBJ2-7; TRBD2 matches at 10 bases. The CDR3 loop spans 16 amino acids. Germline V gene sequence: CDR1 LGHNA, CDR2 YNFKEQ. Trimming took 0 bases from V and 0 from J; bases not matched to a gene: 2.

The chain employs TRBV28 and TRBJ1-5; a weak D match, TRBD1 (6 bases). V was shortened by 5 bases and J by 2 bases, with 22 bases between the two germline ends. The CDR3 has 18 amino acids. The germline gives CDR1 MDHEN, CDR2 SYDVKM. This CDR3 reads CASSPPLGRGRGNQPQHF. The CDR3 bases are TGTGCCAGCAGTCCCCCACTTGGCCGGGGGCGAGGCAATCAGCCCCAGCATTTT.

The CDR3 spells CASSVRQGADSPLHF. As DNA, the CDR3 is TGTGCCAGCAGTGTGAGACAGGGGGCTGATTCACCCCTCCACTTT. This sequence joins TRBV2 and TRBJ1-6; 10 bases are a match to TRBD1. The J segment lost 8 bases and the V segment lost 4 bases, leaving 5 bases of the junction unmatched. The CDR3 spans 15 residues. CDR1 is SNHLY, CDR2 FYNNEI, per germline.

CDR3 region: CASSLGDSYNEQFF. CDR3 sequence (DNA): TGCGCCAGCAGCTTGGGAGACTCATACAATGAGCAGTTCTTC. V usage is TRBV5-1 and J usage is TRBJ2-1; D is unresolved. This CDR3 is 14 amino acids long. Trimming pared 0 bases from V and 4 bases from J, leaving 8 bases between. Germline assignment: CDR1 SGHRS and CDR2 YFSETQ.

This chain connects TRBV19 to TRBJ2-1; no reliable D call. The CDR3 totals 11 residues. Trimming removed 1 base from V and 6 bases from J, with 1 base in between. CDR1 and CDR2 (germline): LNHDA, SQIVND (reference sequence). The CDR3 DNA is TGTGCCAGTAGTATAGCCAATGAGCAGTTCTTC. Protein product: CASSIANEQFF.

The table lists this clonotype with a few counts. The chain is built from TRBV2 and TRBJ2-7; D uncertain. Looked up from germline, CDR1 is SNHLY and CDR2 is FYNNEI. Between the trimmed V and J ends, which lost 5 bases and 4 bases, there was a span of 6 bases. This CDR3 is built from 11 residues. CDR3 DNA sequence: TGTGCCAGCAGTTCTAGATACGAGCAGTACTTC. This translates into CASSSRYEQYF.

This clonotype was found a few times. This chain uses TRBV12-3 or TRBV12-4 with TRBJ2-1, with 9 nucleotides matching TRBD2. Unmatched junction bases numbered 7, after V lost 6 bases and J lost 4 bases. The CDR3 runs to 15 residues. This chain's CDR3 is CASSPPLAGYNEQFF. In DNA, the CDR3 is TGTGCCAGCAGCCCGCCGCTAGCGGGATACAATGAGCAGTTCTTC.

This clonotype was detected only a few times. The J gene is TRBJ2-1, the V gene TRBV6-6; D is possibly TRBD2 (5 bases). Trimming removed 0 bases from V and 15 bases from J, with 12 bases in between. The CDR3 covers 12 residues. From germline, CDR1 is MNHNY and CDR2 SVGAGI (reference sequence). DNA for the CDR3: TGTGCCAGCAGTTACTCCCGGGAAAATGGGTTCTTC. This sequence encodes CASSYSRENGFF.

This clonotype occurred a few times. CDR3 sequence (DNA): TGCAGCGTAACCGGGTCTCGGGATCAGCCCCAGCATTTT. Its translation is CSVTGSRDQPQHF. This chain joins TRBV29-1 and TRBJ1-5; D is unresolved. The length of the CDR3 is 13 residues. Trimming removed 6 bases from V and 5 bases from J, with 14 bases in between. The germline gives CDR1 SQVTM, CDR2 ANQGSEA.

This clonotype was seen ten or more times. The chain uses TRBV20-1 and TRBJ2-3; 11 bases are a match to TRBD2. The V gene's germline CDR1 is DFQATT and CDR2 SNEGSKA (reference sequence). This CDR3 has 15 amino acids. Trimming cost V 3 bases and J 2 bases; bases outside gene matches: 4. The CDR3 nucleotides read TGCAGTGCTAGTGGGACTAGCGGCTTCACAGATACGCAGTATTTT. Translating it yields CSASGTSGFTDTQYF.

This clonotype was observed a handful of times. V and J are TRBV28 and TRBJ1-5; no firm D call. Germline CDR1 and CDR2: MDHEN and SYDVKM. This CDR3 contains 12 residues. Trimming stripped 5 bases from V and 4 bases from J, with 6 bases between. The DNA for the CDR3 is TGTGCCAGCAGTACCCTAAATCAGCCCCAGCATTTT. Translating gives CASSTLNQPQHF.

The sample holds a few counts of this clonotype. The gene calls are TRBV11-2 and TRBJ2-3; 8 nucleotides agree with TRBD2. The junction had 5 bases not matched to a gene; V was cut back by 1 base and J by 2 bases. CDR3 length: 16 residues. Per the germline V gene, CDR1 is SGHAT and CDR2 is FQNNGV. The CDR3 DNA reads TGTGCCAGCAGCTTAGCCGGCGGGGGGCTCACAGATACGCAGTATTTT. Translation: CASSLAGGGLTDTQYF. Full variable domain (remainder filled in from reference TRBV11-2 and TRBJ2-3): EAGVAQSPRYKIIEKRQSVAFWCNPISGHATLYWYQQILGQGPKLLIQFQNNGVVDDSQLPKDRFSAERLKGVDSTLKIQPAKLEDSAVYLCASSLAGGGLTDTQYFGPGTRLTVL.

At least ten counts were recorded for this clonotype. The CDR3 DNA follows: TGTGCCAGCAGCTTATGGGACAGGTCGAACACTGAAGCTTTCTTT. The encoded protein is CASSLWDRSNTEAFF. J is TRBJ1-1 and V is TRBV7-9, with TRBD1 matching 8 bases. Trimming cost V 2 bases and J 1 base; bases outside gene matches: 3. The germline V gene has CDR1 SEHNR and CDR2 FQNEAQ (reference sequence). The CDR3 loop spans 15 amino acids.

This clonotype was recorded many times. The chain combines TRBV2 with TRBJ1-3; 7 bases align to TRBD1. J was trimmed by 0 bases and V by 6 bases; bases with no gene match: 2. This CDR3 spans 14 amino acids. Germline CDR1 and CDR2: SNHLY and FYNNEI. The CDR3 spells CASRGDSSGNTIYF. For the CDR3, the DNA is TGTGCCAGCAGGGGGGACAGCTCTGGAAACACCATATATTTT.

In its sample, this clonotype was seen a few times. V usage is TRBV20-1 and J usage is TRBJ1-2; no clear D. The CDR3 is 15 amino acids. Per the germline V gene, CDR1 is DFQATT and CDR2 is SNEGSKA (reference sequence). Trimming pared 0 bases from V and 4 bases from J, leaving 15 bases between. The CDR3 loop is CSARDLEEGVYGYTF. CDR3 nucleotide sequence: TGCAGTGCTAGAGATCTGGAGGAGGGAGTCTATGGCTACACCTTC.

This clonotype was observed at least ten times. The chain joins TRBV6-6 to TRBJ1-1, with D unclear. CDR3 length equals 12 residues. Germline loops: CDR1 MNHNY, CDR2 SVGAGI (reference sequence). The V and J ends lost 5 bases and 7 bases respectively, with 11 bases between them. The DNA of the CDR3 is TGTGCCAGCAGTACGGGAATGGGTGAAGCTTTCTTT. Amino acid sequence: CASSTGMGEAFF.

V is TRBV28 and J is TRBJ1-6, with 7 bases identical to TRBD1. The germline CDR1 and CDR2 sequences are MDHEN and SYDVKM. V gave up 3 bases and J gave up 8 bases; unmatched junction bases: 4. This CDR3 has 14 residues. CDR3 coding DNA: TGTGCCAGCAGTTTGGACAGGAGAGATTCACCCCTCCACTTT. The encoded protein is CASSLDRRDSPLHF.

This clonotype occurred a few times. The V gene is TRBV7-7, the J gene TRBJ2-1, with D perhaps matching TRBD2 (6 bases). Per germline, CDR1 SSHAT and CDR2 FNYEAQ (reference sequence). The CDR3 is 13 amino acids. V lost 3 bases, J lost 8 bases, and 11 bases lay in between. The CDR3 sequence is CASSFAGFDEQFF. DNA for the CDR3: TGTGCCAGCAGCTTCGCGGGGTTTGATGAGCAGTTCTTC.

The rearrangement joins TRBV6-6 to TRBJ1-6; D might be TRBD1 (6 bases). Germline V CDR1 and CDR2: MNHNY, SVGAGI (reference sequence). V lost 9 bases and J lost 9, with 15 bases in between. The CDR3 length is 13 residues. Here the CDR3 DNA reads TGTGCCAGTCTCGACAGGAGAGGTTCACCCCTCCACTTT. It yields the protein CASLDRRGSPLHF.

The chain's CDR3 is CASSIGTGELFF. In nucleotides, the CDR3 is TGCGCCAGCAGTATCGGAACCGGGGAGCTGTTTTTT. This sequence joins TRBV10-1 and TRBJ2-2; D unclear. This CDR3 has 12 amino acids. Trimming left V 5 bases short and J 5 bases short, with 6 bases between. Per the germline V gene, CDR1 is WNHNN and CDR2 is SYGVQD (reference sequence).

This clonotype came up many times. The chain recombines TRBV6-5 with TRBJ1-4, with D maybe TRBD1 (5 bases). The CDR3 consists of 15 residues. V dropped 4 bases and J dropped 0 bases, with 9 bases sitting between them. The germline gives CDR1 MNHEY, CDR2 SVGAGI. In DNA form, the CDR3 reads TGTGCCAGCAGTTTGGGACCTGCAACTAATGAAAAACTGTTTTTT. It encodes CASSLGPATNEKLFF.

The table lists this clonotype with a few counts. This chain joins TRBV7-8 and TRBJ1-5, with TRBD1 matching over 10 bases. In germline, CDR1 is SGHVS, CDR2 FQNEAQ. CDR3 length: 13 amino acids. V lost 7 bases, J lost 7 bases, and 4 bases stayed unmatched. The chain's CDR3 is CASTGTGAQPQHF. In DNA, the CDR3 is TGTGCCAGCACAGGGACAGGGGCGCAGCCCCAGCATTTT. Variable domain in full (rest from reference TRBV7-8 and TRBJ1-5): GAGVSQSPRYKVAKRGQDVALRCDPISGHVSLFWYQQALGQGPEFLTYFQNEAQLDKSGLPSDRFFAERPEGSVSTLKIQRTQQEDSAVYLCASTGTGAQPQHFGDGTRLSIL.

This clonotype has ten or more counts. The chain is built from TRBV13 and TRBJ2-5; tentatively, D is TRBD1 (6 bases). The CDR3 loop spans 13 amino acids. V was shortened by 5 bases and J by 7 bases, with 14 bases between the two germline ends. Germline assignment: CDR1 PRHDT and CDR2 FYEKMQ (reference sequence). The CDR3 DNA reads as TGTGCCAGCAGCCGAGACAGGCCTGCGACCCAGTACTTC. Residues: CASSRDRPATQYF.

CDR3: CASSLELGTSYEQYF. For the CDR3, the DNA is TGCGCCAGCAGCCTGGAGCTTGGGACATCTTACGAGCAGTACTTC. The genes are TRBV5-1 and TRBJ2-7; D might be TRBD1 (6 bases). V lost 4 bases and J lost 4, with 18 bases in between. Germline assignment: CDR1 SGHRS and CDR2 YFSETQ. CDR3 length equals 15 residues. Full variable domain (outside the CDR3, taken from reference TRBV5-1 and TRBJ2-7): KAGVTQTPRYLIKTRGQQVTLSCSPISGHRSVSWYQQTPGQGLQFLFEYFSETQRNKGNFPGRFSGRQFSNSRSEMNVSTLELGDSALYLCASSLELGTSYEQYFGPGTRLTVT.